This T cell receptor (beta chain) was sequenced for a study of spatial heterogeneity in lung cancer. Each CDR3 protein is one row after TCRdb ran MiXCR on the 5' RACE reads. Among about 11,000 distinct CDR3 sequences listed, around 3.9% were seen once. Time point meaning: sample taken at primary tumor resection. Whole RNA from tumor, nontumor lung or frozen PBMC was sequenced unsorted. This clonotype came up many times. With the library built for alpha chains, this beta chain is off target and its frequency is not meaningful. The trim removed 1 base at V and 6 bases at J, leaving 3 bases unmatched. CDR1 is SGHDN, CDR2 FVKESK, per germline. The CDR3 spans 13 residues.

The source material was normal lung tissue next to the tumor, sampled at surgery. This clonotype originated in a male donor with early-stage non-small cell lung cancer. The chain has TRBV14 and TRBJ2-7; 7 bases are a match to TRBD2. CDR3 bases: TGTGCCAGCAGCCAAGTGACTAGCAGCGAGCAGTACTTC. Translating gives CASSQVTSSEQYF. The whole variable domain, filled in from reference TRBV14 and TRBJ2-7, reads EAGVTQFPSHSVIEKGQTVTLRCDPISGHDNLYWYRRVMGKEIKFLLHFVKESKQDESGMPNNRFLAERTGGTYSTLKVQPAELEDSGVYFCASSQVTSSEQYFGPGTRLTVT.